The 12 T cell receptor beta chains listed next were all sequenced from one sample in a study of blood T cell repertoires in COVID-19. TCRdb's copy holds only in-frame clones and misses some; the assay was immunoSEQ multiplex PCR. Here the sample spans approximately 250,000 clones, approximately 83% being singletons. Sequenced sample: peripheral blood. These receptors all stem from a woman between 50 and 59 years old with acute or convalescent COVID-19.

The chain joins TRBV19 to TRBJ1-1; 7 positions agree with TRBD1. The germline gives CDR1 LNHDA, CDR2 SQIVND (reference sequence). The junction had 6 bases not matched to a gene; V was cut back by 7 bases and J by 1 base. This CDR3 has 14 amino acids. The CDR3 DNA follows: TGTGCCAGTACGACACAGGGGCGGAACACTGAAGCTTTCTTT. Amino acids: CASTTQGRNTEAFF. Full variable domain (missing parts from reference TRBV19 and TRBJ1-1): DGGITQSPKYLFRKEGQNVTLSCEQNLNHDAMYWYRQDPGQGLRLIYYSQIVNDFQKGDIAEGYSVSREKKESFPLTVTSAQKNPTAFYLCASTTQGRNTEAFFGQGTRLTVV.

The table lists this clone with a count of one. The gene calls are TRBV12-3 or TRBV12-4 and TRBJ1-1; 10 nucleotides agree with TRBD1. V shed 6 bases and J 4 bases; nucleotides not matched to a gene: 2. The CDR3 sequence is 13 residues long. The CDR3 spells CASSRTGGTEAFF. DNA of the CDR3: TGTGCCAGCAGCAGGACAGGGGGCACTGAAGCTTTCTTT.

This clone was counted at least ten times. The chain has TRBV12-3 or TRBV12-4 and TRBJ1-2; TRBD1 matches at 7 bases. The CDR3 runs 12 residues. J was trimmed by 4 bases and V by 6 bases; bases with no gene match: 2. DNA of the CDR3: TGTGCCAGCAGACAGGGGAGCTATGGCTACACCTTC. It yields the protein CASRQGSYGYTF.

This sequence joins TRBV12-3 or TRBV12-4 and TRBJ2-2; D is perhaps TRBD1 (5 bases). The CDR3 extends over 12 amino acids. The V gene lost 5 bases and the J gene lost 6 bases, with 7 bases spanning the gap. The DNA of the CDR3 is TGTGCCAGCAGTAGGGGATCCGGGGAGCTGTTTTTT. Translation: CASSRGSGELFF.

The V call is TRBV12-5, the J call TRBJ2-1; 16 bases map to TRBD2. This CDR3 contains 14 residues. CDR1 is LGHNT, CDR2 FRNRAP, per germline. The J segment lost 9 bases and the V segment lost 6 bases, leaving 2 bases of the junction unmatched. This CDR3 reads CASGGTSGRVEQFF. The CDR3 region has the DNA TGTGCTAGTGGCGGGACTAGCGGGAGGGTTGAGCAGTTCTTC.

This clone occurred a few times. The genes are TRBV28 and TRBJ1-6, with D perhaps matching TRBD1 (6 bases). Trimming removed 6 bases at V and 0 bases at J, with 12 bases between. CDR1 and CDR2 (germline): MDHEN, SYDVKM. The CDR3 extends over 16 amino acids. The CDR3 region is CASRITGSSYNSPLHF. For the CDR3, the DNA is TGTGCCAGCAGGATTACAGGGAGCTCCTATAATTCACCCCTCCACTTT.

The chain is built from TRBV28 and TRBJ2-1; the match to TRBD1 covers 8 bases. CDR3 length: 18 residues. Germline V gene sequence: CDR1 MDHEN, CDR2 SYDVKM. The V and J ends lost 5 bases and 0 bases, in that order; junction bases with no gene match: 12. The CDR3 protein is CASSPWTGLGSSYNEQFF. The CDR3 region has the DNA TGTGCCAGCAGTCCATGGACAGGGCTAGGGAGCTCCTACAATGAGCAGTTCTTC.

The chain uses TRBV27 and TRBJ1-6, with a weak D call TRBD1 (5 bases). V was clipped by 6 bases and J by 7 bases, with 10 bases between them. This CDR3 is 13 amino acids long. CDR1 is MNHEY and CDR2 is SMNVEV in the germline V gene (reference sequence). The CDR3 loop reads CASSRVDNSPLHF. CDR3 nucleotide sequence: TGTGCCAGCAGCAGGGTTGACAATTCACCCCTCCACTTT.

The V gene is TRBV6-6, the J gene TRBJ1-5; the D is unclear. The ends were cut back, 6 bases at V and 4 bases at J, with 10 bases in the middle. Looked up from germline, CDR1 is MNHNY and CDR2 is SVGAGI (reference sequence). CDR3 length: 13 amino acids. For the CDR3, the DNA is TGTGCCAGCAGCCCCAGTGGTAATCAGCCCCAGCATTTT. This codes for CASSPSGNQPQHF.

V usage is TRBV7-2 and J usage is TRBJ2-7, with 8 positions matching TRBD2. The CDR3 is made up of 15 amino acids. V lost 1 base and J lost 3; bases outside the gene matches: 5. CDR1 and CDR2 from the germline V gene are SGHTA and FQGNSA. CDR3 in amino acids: CASSLGPSGYYEQYF. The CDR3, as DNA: TGTGCCAGCAGCTTAGGGCCTAGCGGGTACTACGAGCAGTACTTC.

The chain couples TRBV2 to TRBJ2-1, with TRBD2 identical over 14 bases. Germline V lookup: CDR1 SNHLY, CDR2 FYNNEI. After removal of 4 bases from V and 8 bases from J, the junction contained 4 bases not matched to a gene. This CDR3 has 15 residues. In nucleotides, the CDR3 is TGTGCCAGCAGTGGCGGGACTAGCGGGGGTGATGAGCAGTTCTTC. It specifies CASSGGTSGGDEQFF.

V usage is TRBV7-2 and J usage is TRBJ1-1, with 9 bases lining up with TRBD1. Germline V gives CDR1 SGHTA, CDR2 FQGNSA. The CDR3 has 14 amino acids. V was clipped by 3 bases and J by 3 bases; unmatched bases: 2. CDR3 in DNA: TGTGCCAGCAGCTTGGGGACAGGGCACACTGAAGCTTTCTTT. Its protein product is CASSLGTGHTEAFF.